Given below is one T cell receptor beta chain in context. Its target is unknown. The data derive from a study of cytomegalovirus exposure and HLA in healthy donors. Overall study context: From donors who were HLA-typed, an early data release held 80 million to 95 million unique TCRs. General study points: TCR beta sequences reportedly predicted most subjects' HLA-A and HLA-B alleles accurately.

PCR was performed using 60 Vbeta and 13 Jbeta primers. Profiling relied on immunoSEQ multiplex PCR, and the TCRdb table lists in-frame clones only, not all of them. The repertoire has under 150,000 clones, nearly 80% of them found once; the top ten carry about 1%. Germline V gives CDR1 SGHVS, CDR2 FQNEAQ. This CDR3 is 13 amino acids long. The V and J ends lost 0 bases and 6 bases respectively, with 8 bases between them. The source of this sequence is a male donor in good health and CMV-seronegative. The chain carries TRBV7-8 and TRBJ1-2; D unclear. Sequencing was carried out using PBMCs. Here the CDR3 reads CASSLAFVNGYTF. CDR3 nucleotides: TGTGCCAGCAGCTTAGCTTTTGTAAATGGCTACACCTTC.